Shown below are 26 T cell receptor beta chains from a single sample sequenced in a study of T cells in Graves' hyperthyroidism and ophthalmopathy (dated by TCRdb to between 2019 and 2020). Receptors were amplified or captured by multiplex PCR. Sequencing took place on an Illumina HiSeq 2000. The TCR beta CDR3 regions were amplified from RNA transcripts. For the first round of RT-PCR on the TCR CDR3, the HTBI primer set was used together with the Qiagen OneStep RT-PCR kit. Using fastp trimming at Q25 and MiXCR clonotype assembly, TCRdb reanalyzed the public sequencing data and kept in-frame beta chains. A single entry per CDR3 protein holds the most common genes and DNA from its merged rows. The sample profile shows 150,000 or so distinct CDR3 sequences; around 21% of them were found once. Clones ranked in the top ten supply around 69% of the sample. Input material: blood. Source of these receptors: a woman aged 45-59 years with Graves' hyperthyroidism that later progressed to Graves' ophthalmopathy.

This clonotype showed up just a few times. This chain connects TRBV29-1 to TRBJ2-7, with D possibly being TRBD2 (5 bases). Trimming pared 3 bases from V and 2 bases from J, leaving 8 bases between. Germline V gene lookup returns CDR1 SQVTM and CDR2 ANQGSEA. There are 12 residues in the CDR3. This CDR3 is CSVEAGAYEQYF. DNA for the CDR3: TGCAGCGTTGAGGCGGGTGCCTACGAGCAGTACTTC.

In this sample, this clonotype turned up many times. This chain joins TRBV27 and TRBJ2-3; D assignment may be TRBD1 or TRBD2 (5 bases each). Between the trimmed V and J ends, which lost 6 bases and 3 bases, there was a span of 10 bases. There are 13 residues in the CDR3. Germline CDR1 reads MNHEY; CDR2 reads SMNVEV (reference sequence). This CDR3 is CASRLEGTDTQYF. The CDR3 DNA reads TGTGCCAGCAGACTAGAGGGGACAGATACGCAGTATTTT.

V and J are TRBV20-1 and TRBJ1-5; 7 nucleotides line up with TRBD1. Trimming took 6 bases from V and 0 from J; bases not matched to a gene: 5. The germline V gene has CDR1 DFQATT and CDR2 SNEGSKA (reference sequence). The CDR3 sequence is 14 residues long. The DNA of the CDR3 is TGCAGTGCCCAGGGGGGTTATAGCAATCAGCCCCAGCATTTT. It encodes CSAQGGYSNQPQHF.

The chain joins TRBV15 to TRBJ2-3, with TRBD1 identical over 11 bases. The junction had 15 bases not matched to a gene; V was cut back by 5 bases and J by 5 bases. The V gene's germline CDR1 is LNHNV and CDR2 YYDKDF (reference sequence). The CDR3 consists of 18 residues. CDR3 protein: CATSPGGRRDRGLDTQYF. As DNA, the CDR3 is TGTGCCACCAGCCCAGGTGGCCGCAGGGACAGGGGGTTAGATACGCAGTATTTT.

The sample holds a few counts of this clonotype. The chain uses TRBV10-1 and TRBJ2-1; 10 bases are shared with TRBD2. Unmatched junction bases numbered 6, after V lost 8 bases and J lost 2 bases. This CDR3 contains 15 residues. Germline-derived CDR1 and CDR2 are WNHNN and SYGVQD (reference sequence). The CDR3 protein is CASFNLAGAYNEQFF. CDR3 nucleotide sequence: TGCGCCAGCTTTAACCTAGCGGGAGCCTACAATGAGCAGTTCTTC.

This clonotype has at least ten counts. V gene TRBV12-3 or TRBV12-4 combines with J gene TRBJ1-5; possibly TRBD1 for D (6 bases). The CDR3 spans 12 residues. V was shortened by 6 bases and J by 7 bases, with 10 bases between the two germline ends. CDR3 nucleotide sequence: TGTGCCAGCAGCTCACAGGGACAGCCCCAGCATTTT. As protein: CASSSQGQPQHF.

This clonotype was detected a few times. This sequence joins TRBV30 and TRBJ1-2; TRBD1 agrees at 12 bases. Germline CDR1 GTSNPN, CDR2 SVGIG (reference sequence). The CDR3 has 15 amino acids. V lost 1 base and J lost 8; bases outside the gene matches: 8. CDR3 bases: TGTGCCTGGAGTGGGAGGGGACAGGGGGCTCAAGGCTACACCTTC. Its protein is CAWSGRGQGAQGYTF.

In its sample, this clonotype was seen many times. V is TRBV28 and J is TRBJ2-7; D is unclear. V gave up 2 bases and J gave up 5 bases, with 16 bases separating them. CDR3 length: 15 residues. Germline assignment: CDR1 MDHEN and CDR2 SYDVKM. The CDR3 nucleotides are TGTGCCAGCAGTTTAAGTCGGCTCATTGGGGACGAGCAGTACTTC. Translation: CASSLSRLIGDEQYF.

This clonotype was found once. The genes are TRBV2 and TRBJ1-1; D remains unclear. The CDR3 covers 17 residues. V gave up 1 base and J gave up 1 base, with 16 bases separating them. CDR1 SNHLY and CDR2 FYNNEI come from the germline V gene. CDR3 loop: CASSEDLYAHQNTEAFF. In nucleotides, the CDR3 is TGTGCCAGCAGTGAAGATTTGTATGCCCATCAGAACACTGAAGCTTTCTTT.

This clonotype has just one count. The chain recombines TRBV10-3 with TRBJ2-1; 8 bases fit TRBD2. The CDR3 spans 14 residues. Trimming took 11 bases from V and 4 from J; bases not matched to a gene: 10. Per germline, CDR1 ENHRY and CDR2 SYGVKD. Here the CDR3 DNA reads TGTGCCGCCCGGGGGGGCGGGAGGTACAATGAGCAGTTCTTC. As protein: CAARGGGRYNEQFF.

This clonotype was seen at least ten times. The chain employs TRBV18 and TRBJ2-7; D is possibly TRBD2 (5 bases). In germline, CDR1 is KGHSH, CDR2 LQKENI. The V end lost 2 bases, the J end lost 1 base, and 9 bases lay between the germline ends. The CDR3 length is 14 residues. The CDR3 bases are TGTGCCAGCTCACCAACCCGGGATTCCTACGAGCAGTACTTC. It is translated as CASSPTRDSYEQYF. Drawing the rest from reference TRBV18 and TRBJ2-7, the complete variable domain is NAGVMQNPRHLVRRRGQEARLRCSPMKGHSHVYWYRQLPEEGLKFMVYLQKENIIDESGMPKERFSAEFPKEGPSILRIQQVVRGDSAAYFCASSPTRDSYEQYFGPGTRLTVT.

This clonotype has a count of ten or more. The chain couples TRBV18 to TRBJ2-1; D gene uncertain. Per germline, CDR1 KGHSH and CDR2 LQKENI. The CDR3 contains 12 residues. Deletions cut 2 bases from V and 10 bases from J, with 9 bases between. The CDR3 DNA reads TGTGCCAGCTCACCATCGAAACGGGAGCAGTTCTTC. Its protein product is CASSPSKREQFF. Looking up the rest from reference TRBV18 and TRBJ2-1 gives the full variable domain: NAGVMQNPRHLVRRRGQEARLRCSPMKGHSHVYWYRQLPEEGLKFMVYLQKENIIDESGMPKERFSAEFPKEGPSILRIQQVVRGDSAAYFCASSPSKREQFFGPGTRLTVL.

A note on this clonotype: A much larger clonotype is one base distant, so this may be a read error. This chain uses TRBV12-3 or TRBV12-4 with TRBJ1-2; D may be TRBD1 (5 bases). The CDR3 is made up of 14 amino acids. V lost 5 bases and J 8 bases, leaving 18 bases between the germline ends. The CDR3 nucleotides are TGTGCCAGCAGTCAAGAAAGGGGAAAGAGGGGCTACACCTTC. Its protein product is CASSQERGKRGYTF.

DNA for the CDR3: TGCAGCGCTATGACAGGGGGCTTCTACGAGCAGTACTTC. Protein product: CSAMTGGFYEQYF. This chain connects TRBV29-1 to TRBJ2-7; 10 bases agree with TRBD1. The CDR3 length is 13 residues. V was clipped by 7 bases and J by 3 bases; unmatched bases: 6. Germline V lookup: CDR1 SQVTM, CDR2 ANQGSEA.

Notes on this clonotype: This could be a read error, since a much larger clone is one nucleotide away. The chain is built from TRBV5-1 and TRBJ2-1; the match to TRBD2 covers 13 bases. The CDR3 is 20 residues long. V shed 4 bases and J 6 bases; nucleotides not matched to a gene: 19. Germline CDR1 and CDR2: SGHRS and YFSETQ. CDR3 DNA: TGCGCCAGCAGCGCAGGAGATGGACTAGCGGGAGTGGGGCGCTGCAATGAGCAGTTCTTC. Encoded protein: CASSAGDGLAGVGRCNEQFF.

This clonotype was counted ten times or more. The J gene is TRBJ1-5, the V gene TRBV28, with D possibly matching TRBD1 (6 bases). This CDR3 is built from 15 residues. Between the trimmed V and J ends, which lost 5 bases and 6 bases, there was a span of 17 bases. Per germline, CDR1 MDHEN and CDR2 SYDVKM. CDR3 DNA: TGTGCCAGCAGTCCCTACGGCCAGGGGCGTCAGCCCCAGCATTTT. Translation: CASSPYGQGRQPQHF. The full variable domain, rest sourced from reference TRBV28 and TRBJ1-5, is DVKVTQSSRYLVKRTGEKVFLECVQDMDHENMFWYRQDPGLGLRLIYFSYDVKMKEKGDIPEGYSVSREKKERFSLILESASTNQTSMYLCASSPYGQGRQPQHFGDGTRLSIL.

This clonotype was seen at least ten times. The chain recombines TRBV6-1 with TRBJ1-1, with D tentatively TRBD1 (6 bases). The CDR3 sequence is 14 residues long. Germline assignment: CDR1 MNHNS and CDR2 SASEGT. V was cut by 5 bases and J by 4 bases, with 14 bases left in between. CDR3 protein: CASSPGVGVTEAFF. For the CDR3, the DNA is TGTGCCAGCAGTCCAGGGGTTGGGGTCACTGAAGCTTTCTTT.

This clonotype has a count of ten or more. The chain employs TRBV30 and TRBJ1-3; 9 positions agree with TRBD1. Germline CDR1 is GTSNPN and CDR2 is SVGIG (reference sequence). CDR3 length: 19 amino acids. With V trimmed by 4 bases and J by 0 bases, 16 bases remained unmatched. CDR3 residues: CAWNPIGTGYEISGNTIYF. The CDR3 DNA reads as TGTGCCTGGAATCCTATTGGGACAGGGTATGAAATCTCTGGAAACACCATATATTTT.

In its sample, this clonotype was seen many times. This chain joins TRBV6-5 and TRBJ2-1; D may match TRBD1 or TRBD2 (5 bases each). CDR1 MNHEY and CDR2 SVGAGI come from the germline V gene. The V end was cut by 1 base, the J end by 7 bases, with 11 bases between. The CDR3 has 14 amino acids. DNA for the CDR3: TGTGCCAGCAGTTACTTGGGCAGGGAGAATGAGCAGTTCTTC. Amino acids: CASSYLGRENEQFF.

This clonotype has at least ten counts. CDR3: CASSLESIAEAFF. CDR3 coding DNA: TGCGCCAGCAGCTTGGAGTCTATCGCTGAAGCTTTCTTT. V usage is TRBV5-1 and J usage is TRBJ1-1, with D unclear. The CDR3 is made up of 13 amino acids. Germline CDR1 and CDR2: SGHRS and YFSETQ. Trimming took off 0 bases at V and 6 bases at J, with 9 bases between the two ends.

The chain joins TRBV13 to TRBJ1-5; no clear D gene. The CDR3 runs to 13 residues. Looked up from germline, CDR1 is PRHDT and CDR2 is FYEKMQ (reference sequence). Deletions cut 1 base from V and 5 bases from J, with 6 bases between. This chain's CDR3 is CASSLDNHQPQHF. For the CDR3, the DNA is TGTGCCAGCAGCTTAGACAACCATCAGCCCCAGCATTTT.

V usage is TRBV7-3 and J usage is TRBJ2-1; the match to TRBD1 covers 10 bases. Germline assignment: CDR1 SGHTA and CDR2 FQGTGA. V trimming: 2 bases; J trimming: 13 bases; junction bases outside the gene matches: 14. The CDR3 covers 16 residues. This chain's CDR3 is CASSLRKGQGRSPQFF. The CDR3, as DNA: TGTGCCAGCAGCTTACGAAAGGGACAGGGGCGGTCCCCCCAGTTCTTC.

This clonotype was picked up many times. This rearrangement joins TRBV2 to TRBJ2-7; 9 bases are shared with TRBD2. Per germline, CDR1 SNHLY and CDR2 FYNNEI. The CDR3 runs to 17 residues. V gave up 6 bases and J gave up 0 bases; unmatched junction bases: 12. The CDR3 sequence: CASRARTSAMSSYEQYF. CDR3 DNA: TGTGCCAGCAGGGCCCGGACTAGCGCGATGAGCTCCTACGAGCAGTACTTC.

This clonotype has ten or more counts. This chain's CDR3 is CSALHGGGPRETQYF. As DNA, the CDR3 is TGCAGTGCCCTCCACGGAGGGGGTCCCAGAGAGACCCAGTACTTC. The chain couples TRBV20-1 to TRBJ2-5; D is possibly TRBD1 or TRBD2 (6 bases each). The CDR3 runs 15 residues. Germline V gene lookup returns CDR1 DFQATT and CDR2 SNEGSKA (reference sequence). V was trimmed by 6 bases and J by 4 bases, leaving 21 bases between them.

Many counts were recorded for this clonotype. The rearrangement links TRBV30 to TRBJ1-1, with 8 bases identical to TRBD1. Germline CDR1 is GTSNPN and CDR2 is SVGIG (reference sequence). This CDR3 is built from 12 residues. Losses at the gene ends were 3 bases for V and 11 bases for J; bases not matched to a gene: 8. The CDR3 DNA sequence: TGTGCCTGGAGCCTTAACAGGGGGGAGGCTTTCTTT. It encodes CAWSLNRGEAFF. Together with reference TRBV30 and TRBJ1-1, the CDR3 gives the full variable domain: SQTIHQWPATLVQPVGSPLSLECTVEGTSNPNLYWYRQAAGRGLQLLFYSVGIGQISSEVPQNLSASRPQDRQFILSSKKLLLSDSGFYLCAWSLNRGEAFFGQGTRLTVV.

The rearrangement links TRBV7-2 to TRBJ2-3, with TRBD2 matching 10 bases. The germline CDR1 and CDR2 sequences are SGHTA and FQGNSA. V shed 5 bases and J 1 base; nucleotides not matched to a gene: 3. CDR3 length: 15 amino acids. The CDR3 reads CASSRTSGGTDTQYF. CDR3 coding DNA: TGTGCCAGCAGCCGAACTAGCGGGGGCACAGATACGCAGTATTTT.